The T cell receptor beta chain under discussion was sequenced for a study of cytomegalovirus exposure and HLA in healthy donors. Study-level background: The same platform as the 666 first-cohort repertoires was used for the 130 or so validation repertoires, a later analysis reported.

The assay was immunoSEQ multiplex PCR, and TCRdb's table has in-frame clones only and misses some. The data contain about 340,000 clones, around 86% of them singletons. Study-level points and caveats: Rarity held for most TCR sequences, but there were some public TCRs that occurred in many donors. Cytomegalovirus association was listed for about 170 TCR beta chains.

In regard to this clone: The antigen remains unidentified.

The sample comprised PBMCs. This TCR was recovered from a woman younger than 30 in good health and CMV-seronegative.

This CDR3 is CASSPNRGGDEKLFF. The CDR3 region has the DNA TGTGCCAGCAGTCCTAACAGGGGGGGAGATGAAAAACTGTTTTTT. This chain joins TRBV27 and TRBJ1-4, with 8 bases aligning to TRBD1. Germline V gene sequence: CDR1 MNHEY, CDR2 SMNVEV (reference sequence). CDR3 size: 15 residues. Trimming at V came to 5 bases and at J to 6 bases, leaving 8 bases not matched to a gene.